This T cell receptor beta chain is from a study of CD8+ T cells in alopecia areata. At the level of the study: Treated patients swallowed 5 to 10 mg of oral tofacitinib twice daily.

General study findings and limits: Scalp clonality decreased significantly with tofacitinib, and so did expanded CD8+ clones among the top 100. In scalp samples, resident alphabeta T cells of normal skin are also sequenced.

The germline V gene has CDR1 MGHDK and CDR2 SYGVNS. The CDR3 runs to 12 residues. V lost 6 bases to trimming and J lost 4 bases, with 9 bases between them. Sequencing templates came from extracted RNA that was reverse transcribed into cDNA. The table came from immunoSEQ multiplex PCR; TCRdb's copy has only in-frame clones and leaves some out. The table records 210,000 or so clones, approximately 72% of them present only once. The treatment: oral pan-JAK inhibitor, 5-10 mg twice daily. Worth noting for this clone: Its antigen is not known.

The sequence came from a human donor with alopecia areata. The sample was CD4+ T cells sorted from blood, taken between weeks 43 and 45, from a patient treated with tofacitinib. The gene calls are TRBV25-1 and TRBJ1-2, with TRBD1 as a possible D gene (6 bases). The CDR3 region is CASRDSFYGYTF. The CDR3 DNA is TGTGCCAGCAGGGACAGCTTCTATGGCTACACCTTC.